The source of this T cell receptor (beta chain) is a study of blood T cell repertoires in COVID-19. The ends lost 3 bases at V and 1 base at J; junction bases unmatched: 2. Germline V lookup: CDR1 SGHNT, CDR2 YYREEE (reference sequence). This CDR3 spans 14 amino acids. TCRdb's copy holds only in-frame clones and misses some; the assay was immunoSEQ multiplex PCR. The sample consists of tens of thousands of clones, 70% to 85% of them appearing once. This receptor was obtained from a man aged 55 to 70 with acute or convalescent COVID-19. Sequencing input: peripheral blood. The genes are TRBV5-4 and TRBJ2-5; 8 bases are shared with TRBD1. The DNA of the CDR3 is TGTGCCAGCAGCTCCGACAGGGGCCAAGAGACCCAGTACTTC. It specifies CASSSDRGQETQYF. The whole variable domain, filled in from reference TRBV5-4 and TRBJ2-5, reads ETGVTQSPTHLIKTRGQQVTLRCSSQSGHNTVSWYQQALGQGPQFIFQYYREEENGRGNFPPRFSGLQFPNYSSELNVNALELDDSALYLCASSSDRGQETQYFGPGTRLLVL.